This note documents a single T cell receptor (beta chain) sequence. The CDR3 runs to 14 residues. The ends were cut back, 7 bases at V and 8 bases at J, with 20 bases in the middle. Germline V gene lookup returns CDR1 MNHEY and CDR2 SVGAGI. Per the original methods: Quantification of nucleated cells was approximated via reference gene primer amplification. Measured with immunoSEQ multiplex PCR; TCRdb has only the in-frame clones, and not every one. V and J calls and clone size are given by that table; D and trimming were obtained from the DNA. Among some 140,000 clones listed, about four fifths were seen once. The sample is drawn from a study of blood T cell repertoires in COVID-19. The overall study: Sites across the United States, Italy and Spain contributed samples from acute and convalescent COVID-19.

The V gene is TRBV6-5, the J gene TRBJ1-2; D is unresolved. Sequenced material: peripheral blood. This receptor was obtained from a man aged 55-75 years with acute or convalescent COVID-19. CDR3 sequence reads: CASTRRDPNQGYTF. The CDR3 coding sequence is TGTGCCAGCACTAGAAGAGATCCTAATCAGGGCTACACCTTC.